This TCR beta chain appears in the sequencing data of a study of chemoradiotherapy in HPV16-positive cancers. Study summary: Functional T-cell assays on a couple of HPV16-positive patients' cells defined candidate HPV-specific clones and common TCR motifs. The study, taken as a whole, reports: Non-HPV-specific T cells did not expand in tumors during treatment, whereas candidate HPV-specific clones and E7-related motifs did.

Only in-frame clones appear in the TCRdb table, and some are missing; sequencing was by immunoSEQ multiplex PCR. The sample has over 1,200 clones, 82% seen once. In the case of this clone: Its antigen is still unknown.

The CDR3 is 13 residues long. Germline-derived CDR1 and CDR2 are ENHRY and SYGVKD. Trimming cost V 6 bases and J 1 base, with 7 bases left between them. The sample here was tumor tissue, taken from a patient who underwent chemoradiotherapy. The sequence was obtained from a human donor with HPV-associated anogenital cancer. The genes are TRBV10-3 and TRBJ1-3; D remains ambiguous. The CDR3: CAIREGSGNTIYF. Here the CDR3 DNA reads TGTGCCATCAGAGAAGGTTCTGGAAACACCATATATTTT.